This entry describes one TCR beta chain. This record belongs to a study of control samples from healthy donors and cancer patients. The data were produced by immunoSEQ multiplex PCR, yet TCRdb's version contains in-frame clones alone and is incomplete. Of fewer than 200,000 clones in the sample, 96% were seen once. V lost 2 bases, J lost 5 bases, and 3 bases stayed unmatched. This CDR3 has 14 amino acids. CDR1 and CDR2 (germline): MNHNY, SVGAGI (reference sequence). The sequenced sample consisted of blood. The rearrangement uses TRBV6-6 and TRBJ2-1; TRBD1 matches 7 bases. The clonotype was recovered from a young woman in good health. CDR3 coding DNA: TGTGCCAGCAGTTACGCCGGGACAGACAATGAGCAGTTCTTC. The encoded protein is CASSYAGTDNEQFF.